Below are 26 T cell receptor beta chains sequenced from a single sample in a study of cytomegalovirus exposure and HLA in healthy donors. Generated by immunoSEQ multiplex PCR, the TCRdb table keeps only in-frame clones and is missing some. The sample shows about 64,000 clones, approximately 90% of them seen only once. Sequencing was done on a sample of PBMCs. These receptors all come from a woman aged 18-29 years in good health and CMV-seronegative.

The gene calls are TRBV7-6 and TRBJ2-1; TRBD2 agrees at 12 bases. The germline CDR1 and CDR2 sequences are SGHVS and FNYEAQ. V lost 4 bases, J lost 4 bases, and 2 bases stayed unmatched. The CDR3 has 15 amino acids. This chain's CDR3 is CASSSGTSGYNEQFF. CDR3 nucleotides: TGTGCCAGCAGCTCCGGGACTAGCGGGTACAATGAGCAGTTCTTC.

V and J are TRBV19 and TRBJ1-5, with D possibly being TRBD1 (6 bases). Looked up from germline, CDR1 is LNHDA and CDR2 is SQIVND (reference sequence). The germline V and J ends were trimmed by 7 bases and 6 bases, with 16 bases remaining between them. The CDR3 has 14 amino acids. This CDR3 is CASTAGTSSQPQHF. The DNA of the CDR3 is TGTGCCAGTACCGCCGGGACATCGAGTCAGCCCCAGCATTTT.

The V gene is TRBV10-2, the J gene TRBJ2-2, with D possibly being TRBD2 (8 bases). The CDR3 runs to 13 residues. Trimming took 3 bases from V and 17 from J, leaving 19 bases between them. The germline V gene has CDR1 WSHSY and CDR2 SAAADI. In DNA, the CDR3 is TGCGCCAGCAGTGAAGGGGGCGGGAGGACCCCTTTTTTT. Its protein is CASSEGGGRTPFF.

The J gene is TRBJ1-1, the V gene TRBV7-8, with a tentative D call TRBD1 (5 bases). The germline V gene encodes CDR1 SGHVS and CDR2 FQNEAQ. Trimming took 3 bases from V and 1 from J, leaving 15 bases between them. The CDR3 totals 16 residues. CDR3 amino acids: CASSLPLREGNTEAFF. The CDR3 DNA follows: TGTGCCAGCAGCTTGCCTCTCAGGGAGGGGAACACTGAAGCTTTCTTT.

The V gene is TRBV7-3, the J gene TRBJ2-3, with no clear D. Deletions cut 2 bases from V and 4 bases from J, with 16 bases between. CDR1 and CDR2 (germline): SGHTA, FQGTGA. The CDR3 runs 16 residues. CDR3 in amino acids: CASSLLSHTTADTQYF. CDR3 sequence (DNA): TGTGCCAGCAGCTTACTTAGCCACACTACCGCAGATACGCAGTATTTT.

The CDR3 region has the DNA TGTGCCAGCAGTCCGGTGGGACAGGGGACCACAGATACGCAGTATTTT. Translated: CASSPVGQGTTDTQYF. The chain has TRBV28 and TRBJ2-3; 10 bases match TRBD1. The CDR3 loop spans 16 amino acids. The V and J ends lost 5 bases and 2 bases, in that order; junction bases with no gene match: 7. The germline V gene has CDR1 MDHEN and CDR2 SYDVKM.

The V call is TRBV9, the J call TRBJ2-5, with TRBD2 identical over 8 bases. Per the germline V gene, CDR1 is SGDLS and CDR2 is YYNGEE. The CDR3 consists of 15 residues. Unmatched junction bases numbered 9, after V lost 3 bases and J lost 5 bases. In DNA, the CDR3 is TGTGCCAGCAGCGCGCAGGCGGGGGGCTGGGAGACCCAGTACTTC. Its protein is CASSAQAGGWETQYF.

The chain has TRBV4-1 and TRBJ2-6; the D gene is possibly TRBD1 (7 bases). The CDR3 extends over 18 amino acids. Trimming took 1 base from V and 0 from J, leaving 13 bases between them. Germline CDR1 is MGHRA and CDR2 is YSYEKL. CDR3 sequence reads: CASSQVSGGISGANVLTF. CDR3 bases: TGCGCCAGCAGCCAAGTGTCAGGGGGGATCTCTGGGGCCAACGTCCTGACTTTC.

The chain has TRBV7-8 and TRBJ2-5; TRBD2 is a possible D gene (6 bases). Germline V gives CDR1 SGHVS, CDR2 FQNEAQ. V lost 3 bases and J lost 5, with 13 bases in between. The CDR3 sequence is 14 residues long. The CDR3 sequence is CASSFVLARETQYF. CDR3 nucleotide sequence: TGTGCCAGCAGCTTCGTACTAGCCCGCGAGACCCAGTACTTC.

This clone was seen only once. The rearrangement links TRBV30 to TRBJ1-2; 8 bases agree with TRBD1. Losses at the gene ends were 4 bases for V and 8 bases for J; bases not matched to a gene: 9. This CDR3 spans 13 amino acids. Germline V CDR1 and CDR2: GTSNPN, SVGIG (reference sequence). The CDR3 DNA is TGTGCCTGGAATGGGGACAGGTTTGGCGGCTACACCTTC. This gives the protein CAWNGDRFGGYTF.

This clone occurred a few times. The rearrangement joins TRBV25-1 to TRBJ1-1; D unclear. CDR3 length equals 9 residues. The germline gives CDR1 MGHDK, CDR2 SYGVNS. Trimming pared 11 bases from V and 3 bases from J, leaving 4 bases between. CDR3 nucleotides: TGTGCCCAATACACTGAAGCTTTCTTT. This sequence encodes CAQYTEAFF.

This sequence joins TRBV10-3 and TRBJ2-3; 9 bases agree with TRBD1. From germline, CDR1 is ENHRY and CDR2 SYGVKD. Losses at the gene ends were 4 bases for V and 5 bases for J; bases not matched to a gene: 4. The CDR3 loop spans 14 amino acids. The DNA for the CDR3 is TGTGCCATCAGTGGGACAGGGGCTAAAGATACGCAGTATTTT. Its protein is CAISGTGAKDTQYF.

This clone showed up just once. This chain uses TRBV23-1 with TRBJ2-2; D not certain. TRBV23-1 is given ORF status, its function remaining uncertain. This CDR3 region has 15 residues. With 4 bases removed from V and 5 bases from J, the gap between germline ends came to 14 bases. The CDR3 loop is CASSRSGLWTGELFF. CDR3 bases: TGCGCCAGCAGTCGGTCGGGTTTGTGGACCGGGGAGCTGTTTTTT.

The chain carries TRBV9 and TRBJ1-1; D gene uncertain. V was cut by 0 bases and J by 3 bases, with 9 bases left in between. This CDR3 comprises 14 residues. Germline assignment: CDR1 SGDLS and CDR2 YYNGEE. The CDR3 sequence: CASSVESGDTEAFF. CDR3 sequence (DNA): TGTGCCAGCAGCGTAGAAAGCGGGGACACTGAAGCTTTCTTT.

This chain uses TRBV5-1 with TRBJ1-1; D unresolved. The CDR3 has 16 amino acids. Per germline, CDR1 SGHRS and CDR2 YFSETQ. Trimming pared 5 bases from V and 1 base from J, leaving 18 bases between. CDR3 in amino acids: CASSVSVAGANTEAFF. CDR3 DNA sequence: TGCGCCAGCAGTGTTTCTGTCGCAGGTGCGAACACTGAAGCTTTCTTT.

CDR3 bases: TGTGCCAGCAGTTTATCGAACCCCCGGGGGGGCTATTATTTCTACGAGCAGTACTTC. It is translated as CASSLSNPRGGYYFYEQYF. The rearrangement uses TRBV27 and TRBJ2-7, with 8 bases fitting TRBD2. This CDR3 contains 19 residues. V trimming: 0 bases; J trimming: 3 bases; junction bases outside the gene matches: 16. Germline V CDR1 and CDR2: MNHEY, SMNVEV (reference sequence).

The genes are TRBV5-6 and TRBJ1-2; 9 positions agree with TRBD1. The CDR3 length is 16 residues. Trimming at V came to 4 bases and at J to 4 bases, leaving 11 bases not matched to a gene. From germline, CDR1 is SGHDT and CDR2 YYEEEE. CDR3 in DNA: TGTGCCAGCAGCGTGAGCACAGGGGGCGTAAGCTATGGCTACACCTTC. Its protein product is CASSVSTGGVSYGYTF. The entire variable domain, with the rest obtained from reference TRBV5-6 and TRBJ1-2, is as follows: DAGVTQSPTHLIKTRGQQVTLRCSPKSGHDTVSWYQQALGQGPQFIFQYYEEEERQRGNFPDRFSGHQFPNYSSELNVNALLLGDSALYLCASSVSTGGVSYGYTFGSGTRLTVV.

The chain has TRBV27 and TRBJ2-1; D remains unclear. Germline CDR1 reads MNHEY; CDR2 reads SMNVEV (reference sequence). The CDR3 sequence is 15 residues long. Trimming left V 5 bases short and J 0 bases short, with 11 bases between. DNA of the CDR3: TGTGCCAGCAGTCCCTCTCCTAGCTCCTACAATGAGCAGTTCTTC. It codes for CASSPSPSSYNEQFF.

The rearrangement uses TRBV27 and TRBJ2-7; weak D call: TRBD1 (7 bases). The CDR3 runs 16 residues. V was shortened by 5 bases and J by 0 bases, with 17 bases between the two germline ends. In germline, CDR1 is MNHEY, CDR2 SMNVEV (reference sequence). Here the CDR3 reads CASSQSSGQVSYEQYF. The CDR3 DNA is TGTGCCAGCAGTCAAAGTAGCGGACAGGTCTCCTACGAGCAGTACTTC.

V and J are TRBV6-6 and TRBJ2-7; D possibly corresponds to TRBD1 (6 bases). From germline, CDR1 is MNHNY and CDR2 SVGAGI (reference sequence). CDR3 size: 14 residues. Trimming removed 5 bases at V and 3 bases at J, with 14 bases between. CDR3: CASSPYRAHYEQYF. In nucleotides, the CDR3 is TGTGCCAGCAGTCCCTACAGGGCCCACTACGAGCAGTACTTC.

V usage is TRBV5-1 and J usage is TRBJ2-2; D possibly corresponds to TRBD1 (5 bases). CDR1 and CDR2 (germline): SGHRS, YFSETQ. The CDR3 extends over 15 amino acids. V lost 4 bases to trimming and J lost 0 bases, with 10 bases between them. The CDR3, as DNA: TGCGCCAGCAGCCCTCAGGGATCGAACACCGGGGAGCTGTTTTTT. It encodes CASSPQGSNTGELFF.

The table lists this clone with a few counts. The CDR3 region is CASGLAGREQYF. CDR3 DNA sequence: TGCGCCAGCGGACTAGCGGGGCGCGAGCAGTACTTC. This rearrangement joins TRBV10-2 to TRBJ2-7; 12 nucleotides line up with TRBD2. The germline V gene encodes CDR1 WSHSY and CDR2 SAAADI. With V trimmed by 8 bases and J by 6 bases, 2 bases remained unmatched. CDR3 size: 12 residues.

V is TRBV7-7 and J is TRBJ2-1; 10 bases are shared with TRBD1. This CDR3 has 16 residues. The V segment lost 1 base and the J segment 6 bases; nucleotides outside the gene matches: 6. The germline CDR1 and CDR2 sequences are SSHAT and FNYEAQ (reference sequence). The CDR3 nucleotides are TGTGCCAGCAGCTTAGGTGGGACAGGGGCACCCAATGAGCAGTTCTTC. Amino acid sequence: CASSLGGTGAPNEQFF. Together with reference TRBV7-7 and TRBJ2-1, the CDR3 gives the full variable domain: GAGVSQSPRYKVTKRGQDVTLRCDPISSHATLYWYQQALGQGPEFLTYFNYEAQPDKSGLPSDRFSAERPEGSISTLTIQRTEQRDSAMYRCASSLGGTGAPNEQFFGPGTRLTVL.

This clone came up once. J is TRBJ1-2 and V is TRBV19; D gene ambiguous. Germline-derived CDR1 and CDR2 are LNHDA and SQIVND (reference sequence). The CDR3 extends over 12 amino acids. Trimming cost V 11 bases and J 1 base, with 11 bases left between them. The CDR3 bases are TGTGCCGGAAGAAGCGGTAACTATGGCTACACCTTC. Amino acid sequence: CAGRSGNYGYTF.

This sequence joins TRBV9 and TRBJ2-5; 7 positions agree with TRBD1. The CDR3 is made up of 14 amino acids. Germline CDR1 reads SGDLS; CDR2 reads YYNGEE. With V trimmed by 0 bases and J by 4 bases, 3 bases remained unmatched. For the CDR3, the DNA is TGTGCCAGCAGCGTAGAAGCAGGGGGAGAGACCCAGTACTTC. It translates to CASSVEAGGETQYF.

This chain links TRBV28 with TRBJ1-2; unclear D gene. The CDR3 consists of 14 residues. Trimming removed 2 bases from V and 8 bases from J, with 15 bases in between. The germline V gene encodes CDR1 MDHEN and CDR2 SYDVKM. CDR3: CASSLIERSLGYTF. CDR3 nucleotide sequence: TGTGCCAGCAGTTTAATAGAACGCTCCCTAGGCTACACCTTC.